A single sample is the source of the 23 T cell receptor beta chains below, sequenced in a study of Ad26.COV2.S vaccination and SARS-CoV-2 variants. Described treatment: around 19 received Ad26.COV2.S at low or high dose, single or two shots; 5 received placebo; per-sample allocation not given. Sampling happened 63 days after the first vaccine or placebo injection. Only in-frame clones appear in the TCRdb table, and some are missing; sequencing was by immunoSEQ multiplex PCR. Of some 460,000 clones in the sample, 70% to 90% were seen once. Sample: peripheral blood, taken in a trial of Ad26.COV2.S vaccine versus placebo. The receptors were sampled from a person aged 18-65 years who received the Ad26.COV2.S COVID-19 vaccine or a placebo.

The chain uses TRBV21-1 and TRBJ1-2; the table's D gene call, TRBD1, was not cross checked with the DNA. TRBV21-1 corresponds to a pseudogene. The CDR3 sequence is 14 residues long. The CDR3 protein is CASSKGWTAWGYTF. The CDR3 DNA is TGTGCCAGCAGCAAAGGCTGGACAGCCTGGGGCTACACCTTC.

The gene calls are TRBV7-3 and TRBJ2-5, with 12 bases matching TRBD2. This CDR3 has 15 amino acids. The germline gives CDR1 SGHTA, CDR2 FQGTGA. V lost 5 bases and J lost 5; bases outside the gene matches: 6. As DNA, the CDR3 is TGTGCCAGCAGCACCACCGGACTAGCGGGGGAGACCCAGTACTTC. Residues: CASSTTGLAGETQYF.

A few counts support this clone. J is TRBJ1-4 and V is TRBV11-2, with D hard to call. CDR3 length: 17 residues. Germline CDR1 SGHAT, CDR2 FQNNGV. V was clipped by 2 bases and J by 3 bases, with 16 bases between them. CDR3 sequence reads: CASSLMLAGQANEKLFF. The CDR3 bases are TGTGCCAGCAGCTTAATGCTAGCGGGCCAGGCTAATGAAAAACTGTTTTTT.

The chain employs TRBV5-4 and TRBJ2-3; 16 nucleotides line up with TRBD2. The J segment lost 1 base and the V segment lost 4 bases, leaving 12 bases of the junction unmatched. The CDR3 is 20 residues long. Per the germline V gene, CDR1 is SGHNT and CDR2 is YYREEE (reference sequence). The CDR3 spells CASSEGTSGGARSGTDTQYF. Here the CDR3 DNA reads TGTGCCAGCAGCGAGGGGACTAGCGGGGGGGCAAGAAGCGGCACAGATACGCAGTATTTT.

A single count supports this clone. The V and J genes are TRBV10-3 and TRBJ2-5; tentatively, D is TRBD1 (6 bases). V was shortened by 3 bases and J by 4 bases, with 9 bases between the two germline ends. The CDR3 has 13 amino acids. Germline CDR1 is ENHRY and CDR2 is SYGVKD. CDR3 DNA sequence: TGTGCCATCAGTGAACAGGGCCCAGAGACCCAGTACTTC. This codes for CAISEQGPETQYF.

The CDR3 DNA reads TGTGCCAGCAGCCAAGGTCCTCTACTGGACAGGGAGAACACTGAAGCTTTCTTT. This codes for CASSQGPLLDRENTEAFF. The chain links TRBV4-2 to TRBJ1-1, with 8 positions matching TRBD1. This CDR3 is 18 amino acids long. With V trimmed by 1 base and J by 1 base, 11 bases remained unmatched. Germline V CDR1 and CDR2: LGHNA, YNFKEQ.

This clone has just a few counts. V is TRBV18 and J is TRBJ1-6; no clear D. Per germline, CDR1 KGHSH and CDR2 LQKENI. This CDR3 region has 15 residues. Trimming took 6 bases from V and 8 from J, leaving 17 bases between them. CDR3 sequence reads: CASSPAAGRDSPLHF. The CDR3 DNA reads as TGTGCCAGCTCCCCCGCGGCGGGGAGGGATTCACCCCTCCACTTT.

V and J are TRBV6-2 or TRBV6-3 and TRBJ2-7, with D maybe TRBD2 (5 bases). V shed 6 bases and J shed 6 bases, with 9 bases lying between them. The CDR3 covers 11 residues. The germline V gene encodes CDR1 MNHEY and CDR2 SVGEGT. The CDR3, as DNA: TGTGCCAGCAGCTCGCGGGTCGAGCAGTACTTC. Its protein product is CASSSRVEQYF.

The chain joins TRBV11-2 to TRBJ2-7; 9 bases are a match to TRBD2. The V segment lost 5 bases and the J segment 2 bases; nucleotides outside the gene matches: 4. This CDR3 region has 14 residues. Germline loops: CDR1 SGHAT, CDR2 FQNNGV. The CDR3 nucleotides are TGTGCCAGCAGCGCCGGGACTAGCCCCTACGAGCAGTACTTC. Translating gives CASSAGTSPYEQYF. Full variable domain (rest looked up from reference TRBV11-2 and TRBJ2-7): EAGVAQSPRYKIIEKRQSVAFWCNPISGHATLYWYQQILGQGPKLLIQFQNNGVVDDSQLPKDRFSAERLKGVDSTLKIQPAKLEDSAVYLCASSAGTSPYEQYFGPGTRLTVT.

This sequence joins TRBV27 and TRBJ2-3, with 8 bases lining up with TRBD1. The CDR3 contains 12 residues. CDR1 is MNHEY, CDR2 SMNVEV, per germline (reference sequence). V shed 6 bases, J shed 14 bases, and the junction held 10 bases outside the gene matches. This CDR3 is CASSITGGVPYF. In DNA, the CDR3 is TGTGCCAGCAGCATTACAGGGGGTGTGCCGTATTTT.

As to this clone: Different DNA sequences within this sample yield the same CDR3. Here the CDR3 reads CASSPGQNYGYTF. The CDR3, as DNA: TGTGCCAGCAGTCCGGGACAGAACTATGGCTACACCTTC. The chain links TRBV12-3 or TRBV12-4 to TRBJ1-2, with 7 bases that match TRBD1. This CDR3 is 13 amino acids long. V lost 5 bases, J lost 2 bases, and 2 bases stayed unmatched.

The chain has TRBV28 and TRBJ1-5, with D possibly matching TRBD1 (5 bases). The germline V gene encodes CDR1 MDHEN and CDR2 SYDVKM. V was shortened by 4 bases and J by 0 bases, with 16 bases between the two germline ends. The CDR3 has 17 amino acids. Here the CDR3 reads CASSSPYGQDSNQPQHF. The CDR3 nucleotides read TGTGCCAGCAGTTCACCCTACGGACAAGATAGCAATCAGCCCCAGCATTTT.

The rearrangement uses TRBV5-1 and TRBJ2-7; D tentatively fits TRBD1 or TRBD2 (6 bases each). Germline lookup yields CDR1 SGHRS and CDR2 YFSETQ. CDR3 length equals 14 residues. Trimming removed 6 bases from V and 6 bases from J, with 19 bases in between. Here the CDR3 DNA reads TGCGCCAGCATGGGCGGGGAAGGGGGTCTCGAGCAGTACTTC. This codes for CASMGGEGGLEQYF.

On this clone itself: This CDR3 is also generated by other DNA sequences in the sample. The chain joins TRBV9 to TRBJ2-2; unclear D gene. The CDR3 consists of 13 residues. Germline-derived CDR1 and CDR2 are SGDLS and YYNGEE. Trimming left V 2 bases short and J 3 bases short, with 5 bases between. This CDR3 is CASSVSDTGELFF. The CDR3 bases are TGTGCCAGCAGCGTTTCCGACACCGGGGAGCTGTTTTTT.

The V call is TRBV6-5, the J call TRBJ2-2, with a tentative D call TRBD2 (5 bases). V was cut by 8 bases and J by 5 bases, with 15 bases left in between. Germline CDR1 MNHEY, CDR2 SVGAGI. The CDR3 sequence is 14 residues long. CDR3 nucleotides: TGTGCCAGCGCCGGGGTATTTGGAACCGGGGAGCTGTTTTTT. As protein: CASAGVFGTGELFF.

The chain joins TRBV12-3 or TRBV12-4 to TRBJ1-6, with unresolved D. There are 12 residues in the CDR3. Deletions cut 3 bases from V and 12 bases from J, with 9 bases between. The CDR3 nucleotides read TGTGCCAGCAGTTTCAATAATGGACCCCTCCACTTT. Translated, it gives CASSFNNGPLHF.

The J gene is TRBJ1-1, the V gene TRBV6-5; D gene ambiguous. The V gene's germline CDR1 is MNHEY and CDR2 SVGAGI. The V gene lost 0 bases and the J gene lost 4 bases, with 9 bases spanning the gap. The CDR3 extends over 14 amino acids. The CDR3 DNA reads as TGTGCCAGCAGTTACTCGATTCGGAGCACTGAAGCTTTCTTT. Its protein is CASSYSIRSTEAFF.

The chain joins TRBV2 to TRBJ2-1; D ambiguous. Germline V lookup: CDR1 SNHLY, CDR2 FYNNEI. The CDR3 runs 11 residues. The ends were cut back, 6 bases at V and 7 bases at J, with 7 bases in the middle. CDR3: CASSEVNEQFF. The CDR3 bases are TGTGCCAGCAGCGAGGTAAATGAGCAGTTCTTC.

This clone has just one count. V is TRBV4-2 and J is TRBJ2-6; D might be TRBD1 or TRBD2, each matching 5 bases. Germline V gene lookup returns CDR1 LGHNA and CDR2 YNFKEQ. The germline V and J ends were trimmed by 4 bases and 0 bases, with 13 bases remaining between them. This CDR3 region has 17 residues. The CDR3 DNA reads TGTGCCAGCAGCCCATTCCCGGGGCTCTCTGGGGCCAACGTCCTGACTTTC. Its translation: CASSPFPGLSGANVLTF.

This chain uses TRBV2 with TRBJ2-7, with TRBD1 matching 9 bases. V was clipped by 6 bases and J by 4 bases; unmatched bases: 10. This CDR3 has 15 residues. Germline V gene lookup returns CDR1 SNHLY and CDR2 FYNNEI. This CDR3 reads CASRGAGTGIYEQYF. The CDR3 coding sequence is TGTGCCAGCAGGGGTGCTGGGACAGGGATATACGAGCAGTACTTC.

This chain links TRBV19 with TRBJ2-7; a weak D match, TRBD2 (7 bases). The germline gives CDR1 LNHDA, CDR2 SQIVND (reference sequence). The length of the CDR3 is 14 residues. With 6 bases removed from V and 7 bases from J, the gap between germline ends came to 19 bases. CDR3 sequence (DNA): TGTGCCAGTAGAGCCCCCCGGGGGGCTGGAGAGCAGTACTTC. Residues: CASRAPRGAGEQYF.

The genes are TRBV11-2 and TRBJ2-2; D is perhaps TRBD2 (5 bases). This CDR3 contains 16 residues. Germline assignment: CDR1 SGHAT and CDR2 FQNNGV. The V and J ends lost 4 bases and 6 bases respectively, with 18 bases between them. In nucleotides, the CDR3 is TGTGCCAGCAGCTCCCTCCGGACTCCACATTCCGGGGAGCTGTTTTTT. Translating it yields CASSSLRTPHSGELFF.

J is TRBJ1-2 and V is TRBV6-5; 8 positions match TRBD1. CDR1 is MNHEY and CDR2 is SVGAGI in the germline V gene. The CDR3 sequence is 12 residues long. The V gene end was trimmed by 5 bases and the J gene end by 8 bases; junction bases not matched to a gene: 4. The CDR3 DNA sequence: TGTGCCAGCAGTCGGACAGGGATCGGCTACACCTTC. Translating gives CASSRTGIGYTF.